The rows below give T cell receptor beta chains drawn from one sample of a study of blood T cell repertoires in COVID-19. Libraries were prepared by immunoSEQ multiplex PCR; TCRdb keeps only in-frame clonotypes and omits some of them. The repertoire holds around 54,000 clones, with around 80% as singletons. Sample: PBMCs or T cells enriched from blood (not recorded which). The receptor source for this set is a woman aged 50 to 65 with acute COVID-19. Both conserved end residues are part of each CDR3. A D gene is named only where the DNA matches it firmly. The size entry is marked missing in some rows and otherwise reads once, few, many or a size class.

d_call: -; clone_size: -; j_call: TRBJ2-5; v_call: TRBV5-4; cdr3_nt: TGTGCCAGCAGCTCTCGGGACTTCCAAGAGACCCAGTACTTC; cdr3_aa: CASSSRDFQETQYF
d_call: -; clone_size: once; j_call: TRBJ2-1; v_call: TRBV2; cdr3_nt: TGTGCCAGCAGTGCCGGCGATACAGGGTCTAGCTCCTACAATGAGCAGTTCTTC; cdr3_aa: CASSAGDTGSSSYNEQFF
d_call: -; clone_size: -; j_call: TRBJ2-3; v_call: TRBV19; cdr3_nt: TGTGCCAGTAGTATATACACAGATACGCAGTATTTT; cdr3_aa: CASSIYTDTQYF
d_call: TRBD1; clone_size: -; j_call: TRBJ1-2; v_call: TRBV30; cdr3_nt: TGTGCCTGGAGTGTAAGGGGGCATGGCTACACCTTC; cdr3_aa: CAWSVRGHGYTF
d_call: -; clone_size: -; j_call: TRBJ1-4; v_call: TRBV4-2; cdr3_nt: TGTGCCAGCAGCCTCTCGCCCCAGGGGAAGGAAAAACTGTTTTTT; cdr3_aa: CASSLSPQGKEKLFF
d_call: -; clone_size: -; j_call: TRBJ2-2; v_call: TRBV9; cdr3_nt: TGTGCCAGCAGCCTCGACACCGGGGAGCTGTTTTTT; cdr3_aa: CASSLDTGELFF
d_call: -; clone_size: -; j_call: TRBJ1-1; v_call: TRBV9; cdr3_nt: TGTGCCAGCAGCCCTCCCTCGACAGGAAAGAACACTGAAGCTTTCTTT; cdr3_aa: CASSPPSTGKNTEAFF
d_call: TRBD1; clone_size: -; j_call: TRBJ1-1; v_call: TRBV11-3; cdr3_nt: TGTGCCAGCAGCTTGTCCACAGGGGTCACTGAAGCTTTCTTT; cdr3_aa: CASSLSTGVTEAFF
d_call: -; clone_size: -; j_call: TRBJ1-6; v_call: TRBV5-1; cdr3_nt: TGCGCCAGCAGCCCGGGATATTCACCCCTCCACTTT; cdr3_aa: CASSPGYSPLHF
d_call: -; clone_size: -; j_call: TRBJ1-2; v_call: TRBV30; cdr3_nt: TGTGCCTCGATCACAGTGCCAGCTAACTATGGCTACACCTTC; cdr3_aa: CASITVPANYGYTF
d_call: -; clone_size: -; j_call: TRBJ1-1; v_call: TRBV14; cdr3_nt: TGTGCCAGCAGCCAGGGAGGGTACACTGAAGCTTTCTTT; cdr3_aa: CASSQGGYTEAFF
d_call: -; clone_size: -; j_call: TRBJ1-1; v_call: TRBV7-8; cdr3_nt: TGTGCCAGCAGCTTACGCGGGGGTTTGAACACTGAAGCTTTCTTT; cdr3_aa: CASSLRGGLNTEAFF
d_call: TRBD2; clone_size: -; j_call: TRBJ2-7; v_call: TRBV18; cdr3_nt: TGTGCCAGCTCACCTCTAGCGGGGTCCTCCTACGAGCAGTACTTC; cdr3_aa: CASSPLAGSSYEQYF
d_call: -; clone_size: -; j_call: TRBJ1-1; v_call: TRBV7-9; cdr3_nt: TGTGCCAGCAGCTTAGTGGGGAGTACTGAAGCTTTCTTT; cdr3_aa: CASSLVGSTEAFF
d_call: -; clone_size: -; j_call: TRBJ1-1; v_call: TRBV5-4; cdr3_nt: TGTGCCAGCAGCTTAAATTGGGGGGACACTGAAGCTTTCTTT; cdr3_aa: CASSLNWGDTEAFF
d_call: -; clone_size: -; j_call: TRBJ1-2; v_call: TRBV5-6; cdr3_nt: TGTGCCAGCAGCTTGGTGGCGGCTCGTGGCTACACCTTC; cdr3_aa: CASSLVAARGYTF
d_call: TRBD1; clone_size: -; j_call: TRBJ1-1; v_call: TRBV7-8; cdr3_nt: TGTGCCAGCAGCTGGGGGACAGGGAACACTGAAGCTTTCTTT; cdr3_aa: CASSWGTGNTEAFF
d_call: TRBD1; clone_size: once; j_call: TRBJ1-2; v_call: TRBV11-2; cdr3_nt: TGTGCCAGCAGCCTTCGACAGGGGGCCTATGGCTACACCTTC; cdr3_aa: CASSLRQGAYGYTF
d_call: -; clone_size: -; j_call: TRBJ1-1; v_call: TRBV7-9; cdr3_nt: TGTGCCAGCAGCTTAATCGGTTTCACTGAAGCTTTCTTT; cdr3_aa: CASSLIGFTEAFF